One sample yielded the 7 T cell receptor beta chains listed below, sequenced in a study of T-cell reconstitution after alpha-beta-depleted transplantation in children (dated by TCRdb to the mid-2010s). The library was built by means of PCR. Instrument on record: Illumina HiSeq 2500. To normalize quantification of the TCRbeta repertoire, the TCR libraries were built with molecular barcoding that relied on unique molecular identifiers. TCRdb cleaned the public reads at Q25 with fastp, built clones with MiXCR and kept in-frame beta chains. Rows with one shared CDR3 protein collapse into an entry with the most common genes and DNA. This sample holds 450,000 to 500,000 distinct CDR3 sequences; approximately 13% were observed only once. Clones ranked in the top ten supply under 7% of the sample. The source material was PBMCs from the stem cell graft donor, sampled from the stem cell graft. The source of these receptors is a human donor who donated a stem cell graft to a child with combined immunodeficiency.

The chain is built from TRBV12-3 or TRBV12-4 and TRBJ2-7; the D gene is possibly TRBD2 (5 bases). V lost 7 bases to trimming and J lost 7 bases, with 20 bases between them. There are 14 residues in the CDR3. CDR3 nucleotide sequence: TGTGCCAGCAATCCCGCGGGCTACGGTGGGGAGCAGTACTTC. It translates to CASNPAGYGGEQYF.

This chain connects TRBV12-3 or TRBV12-4 to TRBJ2-2; 15 bases are a match to TRBD2. The CDR3 runs to 18 residues. V shed 6 bases, J shed 0 bases, and the junction held 5 bases outside the gene matches. DNA for the CDR3: TGTGCCAGCAGGGGGACTAGCGGGAGGCTACCGAACACCGGGGAGCTGTTTTTT. Encoded protein: CASRGTSGRLPNTGELFF.

The chain combines TRBV15 with TRBJ1-4; tentative D call: TRBD1 (5 bases). The CDR3 has 16 residues. The germline CDR1 and CDR2 sequences are LNHNV and YYDKDF (reference sequence). The ends were cut back, 5 bases at V and 0 bases at J, with 13 bases in the middle. Here the CDR3 DNA reads TGTGCCACCAGCGGGGCCGTTTTGGCAACTAATGAAAAACTGTTTTTT. This translates into CATSGAVLATNEKLFF.

This clonotype was counted only a few times. Written as DNA, the CDR3 is TGTGCCAGCAGCCCACCTCAGCGGGGGGGCACAGATACGCAGTATTTT. As protein: CASSPPQRGGTDTQYF. The V and J genes are TRBV9 and TRBJ2-3; 9 bases align to TRBD2. V was clipped by 4 bases and J by 1 base; unmatched bases: 7. Germline lookup yields CDR1 SGDLS and CDR2 YYNGEE. CDR3 length equals 16 residues.

The rearrangement uses TRBV6-2 or TRBV6-3 and TRBJ2-7; the match to TRBD2 covers 7 bases. This CDR3 contains 15 residues. Germline CDR1 MNHEY, CDR2 SVGEGT. V shed 2 bases, J shed 2 bases, and the junction held 6 bases outside the gene matches. The DNA for the CDR3 is TGTGCCAGCAGTTACGGGCTAGCGGAGGCCTACGAGCAGTACTTC. Its translation is CASSYGLAEAYEQYF.

Ten or more counts support this clonotype. The chain employs TRBV12-3 or TRBV12-4 and TRBJ1-5, with D possibly TRBD1 on 5 matching bases. Trimming took 5 bases from V and 5 from J, leaving 13 bases between them. CDR3 length: 14 amino acids. In nucleotides, the CDR3 is TGTGCCAGCAGTGCCCCCCCGGGGGATCAGCCCCAGCATTTT. This encodes CASSAPPGDQPQHF.

This clonotype was seen many times. This chain uses TRBV12-3 or TRBV12-4 with TRBJ2-7; 9 bases line up with TRBD1. The ends lost 5 bases at V and 3 bases at J; junction bases unmatched: 8. The CDR3 runs 15 residues. The CDR3, as DNA: TGTGCCAGCAGTCCCCGCGACAGGGGGTTCTACGAGCAGTACTTC. The encoded protein is CASSPRDRGFYEQYF.